These T cell receptor beta chains were read from a single sample in a study of cytomegalovirus exposure and HLA in healthy donors. Profiling relied on immunoSEQ multiplex PCR, and the TCRdb table lists in-frame clones only, not all of them. The sample includes 250,000 to 350,000 clones, approximately 90% of them seen just once. Sequences were obtained from PBMCs. Receptors were obtained from a woman under 30 in good health and CMV-seronegative. Each CDR3 is given with its conserved first and last residue. D genes are given only for firm matches. Clone sizes are given selectively: once, few, many, or a class where the clone is expanded.

J,D,V,size,DNA,CDR3
TRBJ2-3,TRBD2,TRBV10-3,NA,TGTGCCATCAGTGACTTAGCGGGGGGGACAGATACGCAGTATTTT,CAISDLAGGTDTQYF
TRBJ2-5,NA,TRBV19,NA,TGTGCCAGTAGTATAGGATCGGGTCAAGAGACCCAGTACTTC,CASSIGSGQETQYF
TRBJ2-3,TRBD1,TRBV5-6,NA,TGTGCCAGCAGCACCCGACAGGGGCCAGGGACAGATACGCAGTATTTT,CASSTRQGPGTDTQYF
TRBJ2-1,TRBD2,TRBV9,NA,TGTGCCAGCAGCGTCGGGGGGGGCTCCTACAATGAGCAGTTCTTC,CASSVGGGSYNEQFF
TRBJ1-2,NA,TRBV27,NA,TGTGCCAGCAGTTCATCCGCGGGAGGTCTCGGAGGCTACACCTTC,CASSSSAGGLGGYTF
TRBJ1-2,TRBD1,TRBV7-8,NA,TGTGCCAGCAGCCTACTAGAGGGGGCAAATGGCTACACCTTC,CASSLLEGANGYTF
TRBJ1-2,TRBD1,TRBV15,NA,TGTGCCACCAGCCGATACTCCGGGACAGGGGGGCGGGTCCTCTATGGCTACACCTTC,CATSRYSGTGGRVLYGYTF
TRBJ2-2,NA,TRBV15,NA,TGTGCCACCAGTAGAGATAGGGGCACCGGGGAGCTGTTTTTT,CATSRDRGTGELFF
TRBJ2-1,TRBD2,TRBV27,NA,TGTGCCAGCAGTTTTGTCTCCTCTAGCGGGGGTAACAATGAGCAGTTCTTC,CASSFVSSSGGNNEQFF
TRBJ2-7,NA,TRBV27,once,TGTGCCAGCAGTTTATCGGGGCGCGGAATTCGATACGAGCAGTACTTC,CASSLSGRGIRYEQYF
TRBJ1-2,NA,TRBV14,NA,TGTGCCAGCAGCCAAGAAAATATTAACTATGGCTACACCTTC,CASSQENINYGYTF
TRBJ1-1,TRBD1,TRBV7-9,NA,TGTGCCAGCAGCCCGGGACAGGGGTTGAACACTGAAGCTTTCTTT,CASSPGQGLNTEAFF
TRBJ1-5,TRBD1,TRBV2,NA,TGTGCCTGTCGTGGCAGGGGGATCAATCAGCCCCAGCATTTT,CACRGRGINQPQHF
TRBJ1-1,TRBD1,TRBV2,NA,TGTGCCAGCAGTATACAGGGGGGGGACACTGAAGCTTTCTTT,CASSIQGGDTEAFF
TRBJ1-6,NA,TRBV2,NA,TGTGCCGGCAGGACAGCCCCTAATTCACCCCTCCACTTT,CAGRTAPNSPLHF
TRBJ1-2,NA,TRBV19,NA,TGTGCCAGTGCCCGGGACACAATATATGATAGCTATGGCTACACCTTC,CASARDTIYDSYGYTF
TRBJ2-7,TRBD1,TRBV19,NA,TGTGCCAGTCGGGGACAGGGGATTGGAAATTACGAGCAGTACTTC,CASRGQGIGNYEQYF
TRBJ1-6,NA,TRBV6-5,NA,TGTGCCAGCAGTTACAAGGAGTATTCACCCCTCCACTTT,CASSYKEYSPLHF
TRBJ2-7,TRBD2,TRBV9,NA,TGTGCCAGCAGCGTAGGGGGATTATCGGGTCTAGCGGGGGCCACGGGCCAGCAGTACTTC,CASSVGGLSGLAGATGQQYF
TRBJ2-1,NA,TRBV11-2,NA,TGTGCCAGCAGCTTAGGAAACTATGAGCAGTTCTTC,CASSLGNYEQFF
TRBJ2-7,NA,TRBV6-5,NA,TGTGCCAGCAGTTACACAGGGTCGGGCCAGCAGTACTTC,CASSYTGSGQQYF
TRBJ2-3,NA,TRBV6-4,once,TGTGCCAGCAGTGAAATGGGTGGTTTCGGGTCCAGTTTCACAGATACGCAGTATTTT,CASSEMGGFGSSFTDTQYF
TRBJ2-7,NA,TRBV6-1,once,TGTGCCAGCCTCGGGGGGCCCTACGAGCAGTACTTC,CASLGGPYEQYF
TRBJ1-2,TRBD1,TRBV7-8,NA,TGTGCCAGCAGGACAGGGATCGCGGATGGCTACACCTTC,CASRTGIADGYTF
TRBJ2-1,TRBD1,TRBV6-5,NA,TGTGCCAGCAGCAAAGGGACAGGGGGCCATGAGCAGTTCTTC,CASSKGTGGHEQFF
TRBJ2-6,NA,TRBV7-9,NA,TGTGCCAGCAGCGGTGAGAGCTCTGGGGCCAACGTCCTGACTTTC,CASSGESSGANVLTF
TRBJ2-2,TRBD1,TRBV19,NA,TGTGCCAGTAGACCTGACAGGGGTCTTAACACCGGGGAGCTGTTTTTT,CASRPDRGLNTGELFF
TRBJ2-7,TRBD1,TRBV9,NA,TGTGCCAGCAGTCCTGGAATCATGGACAGGAGCTCCTACGAGCAGTACTTC,CASSPGIMDRSSYEQYF